This record concerns one T cell receptor (beta chain) sequence. Its recognized antigen is unknown. There are no base qualities to consult, and no much larger clone falls within one base. Library prep was done by 5' RACE. Sequencing took place on a NextSeq 500. The TCR library protocol attached a unique molecular identifier to each TCR cDNA molecule to allow correction of PCR and sequencing errors. On the study's bioinformatics: TCR identification, UMI-based error correction and CDR3 extraction were all carried out with Decombinator tools. Expanded TCRs were defined as those above a frequency of 2 per 1,000, corresponding to the top 1% of the tumor frequency distribution. Renyi diversity was computed with the R vegan package after each repertoire had been subsampled 100 times to 5,000 TCRs. CDR3 similarity networks were built from amino acid triplet string-kernel similarity, with CDR3s being connected when pairwise similarity was above 0.82. TCRdb itself trimmed the public reads at Q25 with fastp, ran MiXCR and retained productive beta chains. CDR3 protein duplicates are merged, each entry listing the most common genes and DNA. These V and J calls originate from TCRdb's pipeline instead of the authors' own analysis. This sample lists 60,000 or so distinct CDR3 sequences; under 7.5% were detected once. Roughly 15% of the sample is in the top ten clones.

These data come from a study of spatial heterogeneity in lung cancer (dated by TCRdb to the late 2010s). Background on the whole study: Beta-chain transcripts were consistently detected in greater numbers than alpha-chain transcripts, which likely reflected higher beta-chain transcript abundance. In the raw uncorrected reads, each unique combination of TCR and UMI appeared more than ten times on average. TCR alpha and beta repertoires were quantitatively compared across multiple tumor regions, matched nontumor lung and blood in non-small cell lung cancer. Nonsynonymous mutation counts, determined by whole-exome sequencing of tumor tissue, were related to TCR repertoire features. Both alpha and beta chains were TCR-sequenced in samples taken at surgery, namely 220 tumor regions, around 70 matched nontumor lung samples and some 53 PBMC samples.

What the study reported, not specific to this receptor: Ubiquitous expanded tumor TCRs showed up in blood more often at tumor resection than at routine follow-up. Confirming at a functional level the hypothesis that regional TCRs recognize regional mutations was considered to require additional single-cell paired TCR alpha and beta sequencing.

In the paper's terms, the time point label means: sample taken at primary tumor resection. The donors were 72 patients from the lung TRACERx cohort who had early-stage, untreated non-small cell lung cancer. For TCR sequencing, whole RNA was extracted from tumor and nontumor lung tissue, or from cryopreserved PBMC samples, and no cell sorting was done. Patients were selected for TCR sequencing only if sufficient RNA was available from at least two tumor regions. Ends trimmed: V by 4 bases, J by 10 bases; bases unmatched to a gene: 9. According to the germline V gene, CDR1 reads KGHSH and CDR2 reads LQKENI. From the cysteine up to the phenylalanine, the CDR3 has a length of 15 residues. Only the CDR3 portion is preserved as DNA: 45 bases, with reading frame beginning at the first base.

This sample comprised PBMCs, obtained at surgery. Here the chain combines TRBV18 and TRBJ2-3, with TRBD1 matching 12 junction bases. The TCR originated in a female donor with early-stage non-small cell lung cancer. The nucleotides are TGTGCCAGCTCACTGGGACAGGGGGCGCAGTTGGCGCAGTATTTT. It specifies CASSLGQGAQLAQYF.